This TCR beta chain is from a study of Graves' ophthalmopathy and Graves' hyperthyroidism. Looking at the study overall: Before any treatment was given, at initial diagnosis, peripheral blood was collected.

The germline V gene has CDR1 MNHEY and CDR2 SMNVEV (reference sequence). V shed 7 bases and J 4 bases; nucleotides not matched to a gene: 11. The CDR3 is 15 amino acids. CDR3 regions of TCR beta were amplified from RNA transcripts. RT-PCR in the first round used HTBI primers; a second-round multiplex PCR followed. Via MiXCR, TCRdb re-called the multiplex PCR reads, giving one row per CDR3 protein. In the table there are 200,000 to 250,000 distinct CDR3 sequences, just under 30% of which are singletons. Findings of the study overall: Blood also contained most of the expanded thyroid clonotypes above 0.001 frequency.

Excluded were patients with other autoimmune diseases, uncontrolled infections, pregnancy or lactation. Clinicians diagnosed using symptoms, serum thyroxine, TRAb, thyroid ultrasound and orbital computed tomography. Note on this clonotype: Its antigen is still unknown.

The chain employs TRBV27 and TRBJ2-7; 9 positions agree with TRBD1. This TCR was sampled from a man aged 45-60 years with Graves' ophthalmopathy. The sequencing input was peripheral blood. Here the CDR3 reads CASTPILGQGYEQYF. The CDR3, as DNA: TGTGCCAGCACCCCGATCTTGGGACAGGGATACGAGCAGTACTTC.